A selection of T cell receptor beta chains follows, all from one sample in a study of CD8+CD57+ T cells in acquired aplastic anemia. TCRdb redid the calling of the reads with MiXCR, one entry per CDR3 protein. The sample lists about 250,000 distinct CDR3 sequences; 45% to 50% were seen once. Source material: sorted CD4+, CD8+, or CD8+CD57+ T cells (not recorded which) from PBMCs. All receptors come from a human donor with aplastic anemia. Both conserved end residues are part of each CDR3. Each record gives: CDR3 protein, CDR3 DNA, clone size, D gene, V gene, J gene. A D gene is named only where the DNA matches it firmly. Clone size, where shown, is once, few, many, or a class for clones that have expanded.

CDR3: CASSRTAGPGEQYF
DNA: TGTGCCAGCAGCCGGACTGCAGGGCCAGGCGAGCAGTACTTC
size: once
D: -
V: TRBV9
J: TRBJ2-7

CDR3: CASSIGTGSYNEQFF
DNA: TGTGCCAGTAGTATAGGGACGGGAAGTTACAATGAGCAGTTCTTC
size: many
D: -
V: TRBV19
J: TRBJ2-1

CDR3: CASSDGPQGEQYF
DNA: TGTGCCAGCAGTGACGGCCCTCAGGGGGAGCAGTACTTC
size: many
D: -
V: TRBV6-4
J: TRBJ2-7

CDR3: CSVRTSGGVEQFF
DNA: TGCAGCGTTCGGACTAGCGGGGGGGTTGAGCAGTTCTTC
size: -
D: TRBD2
V: TRBV29-1
J: TRBJ2-1

CDR3: CASRQTPGSNTEAFF
DNA: TGTGCCAGCAGACAAACACCCGGGTCCAACACTGAAGCTTTCTTT
size: many
D: -
V: TRBV4-2
J: TRBJ1-1

CDR3: CASSLEVGGEQYF
DNA: TGTGCCAGCAGCTTAGAGGTTGGCGGGGAGCAGTACTTC
size: -
D: -
V: TRBV7-2
J: TRBJ2-7

CDR3: CASSGTASHEQYF
DNA: TGTGCCAGCAGTGGGACAGCGTCCCACGAGCAGTACTTC
size: -
D: TRBD1
V: TRBV6-2/TRBV6-3
J: TRBJ2-7

CDR3: CSVVRHSNTEAFF
DNA: TGCAGCGTTGTAAGACACTCGAACACTGAAGCTTTCTTT
size: -
D: -
V: TRBV29-1
J: TRBJ1-1

CDR3: CATAVGSHTEAFF
DNA: TGTGCCACGGCCGTGGGGAGCCACACTGAAGCTTTCTTT
size: many
D: -
V: TRBV6-5
J: TRBJ1-1

CDR3: CASSFGQPQHF
DNA: TGTGCCAGCAGTTTCGGCCAGCCCCAGCATTTT
size: -
D: -
V: TRBV6-5
J: TRBJ1-5

CDR3: CASSFTGFYGYTF
DNA: TGTGCCAGCAGTTTCACAGGGTTTTATGGCTACACCTTC
size: few
D: -
V: TRBV27
J: TRBJ1-2

CDR3: CASSLTSREVSPLHF
DNA: TGTGCCAGCAGCTTGACGAGCAGGGAAGTTTCACCCCTCCACTTT
size: -
D: -
V: TRBV7-2
J: TRBJ1-6

CDR3: CSAGQGRGNYGYTF
DNA: TGCAGTGCTGGACAGGGTCGAGGCAACTATGGCTACACCTTC
size: -
D: TRBD1
V: TRBV20-1
J: TRBJ1-2

CDR3: CATRETVNTEAFF
DNA: TGTGCCACCAGAGAGACAGTGAACACTGAAGCTTTCTTT
size: -
D: -
V: TRBV24-1
J: TRBJ1-1

CDR3: CASRLGQRFEALHF
DNA: TGCGCCAGCAGACTGGGACAGCGGTTCGAGGCCCTCCACTTT
size: -
D: TRBD1
V: TRBV5-1
J: TRBJ1-6

CDR3: CASSPNRGLSPLHF
DNA: TGTGCCAGCAGCCCAAACAGGGGGCTTTCACCCCTCCACTTT
size: many
D: TRBD1
V: TRBV14
J: TRBJ1-6

CDR3: CSARPGSTEAFF
DNA: TGCAGTGCTAGACCCGGGAGCACTGAAGCTTTCTTT
size: -
D: -
V: TRBV20-1
J: TRBJ1-1

CDR3: CASSLAGWAYNEQFF
DNA: TGTGCCAGCAGCTTGGCGGGATGGGCCTACAATGAGCAGTTCTTC
size: many
D: -
V: TRBV5-4
J: TRBJ2-1

CDR3: CASSLWGGTDTQYF
DNA: TGTGCCAGCAGCTTGTGGGGCGGCACAGATACGCAGTATTTT
size: -
D: -
V: TRBV7-3
J: TRBJ2-3

CDR3: CASSSGASAHNEQFF
DNA: TGTGCCAGCAGTTCGGGGGCTAGCGCCCACAATGAGCAGTTCTTC
size: few
D: -
V: TRBV27
J: TRBJ2-1

CDR3: CASSSGTGGGEQFF
DNA: TGTGCCAGCAGTTCAGGGACTGGGGGCGGGGAGCAGTTCTTC
size: -
D: -
V: TRBV7-3
J: TRBJ2-1

CDR3: CASSLEGLETQYF
DNA: TGTGCCAGCAGCCTGGAGGGATTAGAGACCCAGTACTTC
size: -
D: -
V: TRBV7-2
J: TRBJ2-5

CDR3: CANVLIAGGYNEQFF
DNA: TGTGCCAACGTACTGATAGCGGGGGGGTACAATGAGCAGTTCTTC
size: few
D: TRBD2
V: TRBV2
J: TRBJ2-1

CDR3: CASTQPGTDYGYTF
DNA: TGTGCCAGTACTCAACCGGGGACCGATTATGGCTACACCTTC
size: -
D: -
V: TRBV19
J: TRBJ1-2

CDR3: CAWSTGISYEQYF
DNA: TGTGCCTGGAGTACGGGAATCTCCTATGAGCAGTACTTC
size: -
D: -
V: TRBV30
J: TRBJ2-7

CDR3: CATSEWDSTDTQYF
DNA: TGTGCCACCAGTGAGTGGGACAGCACAGATACGCAGTATTTT
size: many
D: -
V: TRBV24-1
J: TRBJ2-3

CDR3: CASSFGQGIEPQHF
DNA: TGTGCCAGCAGCTTCGGACAGGGGATCGAGCCCCAGCATTTT
size: many
D: TRBD1
V: TRBV5-6
J: TRBJ1-5

CDR3: CSVSGSYNEQFF
DNA: TGCAGCGTTTCAGGCTCCTACAATGAGCAGTTCTTC
size: many
D: -
V: TRBV29-1
J: TRBJ2-1

CDR3: CSVEESEGYTF
DNA: TGCAGCGTTGAAGAGTCGGAGGGCTACACCTTC
size: many
D: -
V: TRBV29-1
J: TRBJ1-2

CDR3: CASSVEGSREAFF
DNA: TGTGCCAGCAGCGTAGAAGGCAGTAGAGAAGCTTTCTTT
size: many
D: -
V: TRBV9
J: TRBJ1-1

CDR3: CASSLSNRMNTEAFF
DNA: TGTGCCAGCAGTTTATCGAACAGGATGAACACTGAAGCTTTCTTT
size: few
D: -
V: TRBV27
J: TRBJ1-1

CDR3: CASSSGPTSSYNEQFF
DNA: TGTGCCAGCAGCTCGGGACCGACTAGCTCCTACAATGAGCAGTTCTTC
size: -
D: -
V: TRBV7-2
J: TRBJ2-1

CDR3: CASSVVGTGSTDTQYF
DNA: TGTGCCAGCAGCGTAGTAGGGACAGGGAGTACAGATACGCAGTATTTT
size: -
D: TRBD1
V: TRBV12-3/TRBV12-4
J: TRBJ2-3

CDR3: CASSATGQRNTEAFF
DNA: TGTGCCAGCAGCGCAACGGGACAGAGGAACACTGAAGCTTTCTTT
size: -
D: TRBD1
V: TRBV7-9
J: TRBJ1-1

CDR3: CASSEFRGEAFF
DNA: TGCGCCAGCAGTGAGTTCAGGGGGGAAGCTTTCTTT
size: -
D: TRBD1
V: TRBV10-2
J: TRBJ1-1

CDR3: CASSGRGGSNSPLHF
DNA: TGTGCCAGCAGCGGCAGGGGCGGATCTAATTCACCCCTCCACTTT
size: -
D: -
V: TRBV2
J: TRBJ1-6

CDR3: CASSSSKRQGQEQYF
DNA: TGTGCCAGCAGTTCTTCCAAAAGACAGGGTCAGGAGCAGTACTTC
size: few
D: TRBD1
V: TRBV10-3
J: TRBJ2-7

CDR3: CASSLIARIGAGYGYTF
DNA: TGTGCCAGCAGCTTAATCGCCAGGATAGGGGCTGGCTATGGCTACACCTTC
size: -
D: -
V: TRBV7-9
J: TRBJ1-2

CDR3: CASSSDRVYNEQFF
DNA: TGTGCCAGCAGCTCGGACAGGGTTTACAATGAGCAGTTCTTC
size: -
D: TRBD1
V: TRBV7-9
J: TRBJ2-1

CDR3: CASSYNGQPIVTEAFF
DNA: TGTGCCAGCAGTTACAATGGACAGCCCATTGTCACTGAAGCTTTCTTT
size: -
D: -
V: TRBV6-6
J: TRBJ1-1

CDR3: CASSRYGAPLHF
DNA: TGTGCCAGCAGTCGGTACGGGGCACCCCTCCACTTT
size: many
D: -
V: TRBV13
J: TRBJ1-6

CDR3: CATPTGNAVSYEQYF
DNA: TGTGCCACCCCGACAGGGAACGCGGTATCCTACGAGCAGTACTTC
size: few
D: TRBD1
V: TRBV27
J: TRBJ2-7

CDR3: CASSSSLASGSETQYF
DNA: TGCGCCAGCAGCTCGTCCCTCGCTAGCGGGAGTGAGACCCAGTACTTC
size: many
D: TRBD2
V: TRBV5-1
J: TRBJ2-5

CDR3: CASSQDRAGGRTDTQYF
DNA: TGTGCCAGCAGCCAAGACCGTGCGGGGGGACGCACAGATACGCAGTATTTT
size: -
D: TRBD2
V: TRBV14
J: TRBJ2-3

CDR3: CSAMERGAVSTDTQYF
DNA: TGCAGTGCTATGGAGCGGGGGGCTGTAAGCACAGATACGCAGTATTTT
size: many
D: TRBD2
V: TRBV20-1
J: TRBJ2-3

CDR3: CSARDMLGTADYEQYF
DNA: TGCAGTGCTAGAGATATGTTAGGGACAGCGGACTACGAGCAGTACTTC
size: many
D: TRBD1
V: TRBV20-1
J: TRBJ2-7

CDR3: CASSLHGRNQPQHF
DNA: TGTGCCAGCAGTTTACATGGCAGGAATCAGCCCCAGCATTTT
size: -
D: -
V: TRBV6-2/TRBV6-3
J: TRBJ1-5

CDR3: CARHTGTNNSPLHF
DNA: TGTGCCAGGCACACCGGGACCAATAATTCACCCCTCCACTTT
size: few
D: -
V: TRBV2
J: TRBJ1-6

CDR3: CASSPKAGGPHEQYF
DNA: TGTGCCAGCTCACCGAAAGCGGGAGGGCCCCACGAGCAGTACTTC
size: -
D: TRBD2
V: TRBV19
J: TRBJ2-7

CDR3: CASSRGQGNGYEQYF
DNA: TGTGCCAGCAGCCGGGGACAGGGGAACGGCTACGAGCAGTACTTC
size: -
D: TRBD1
V: TRBV7-6
J: TRBJ2-7

CDR3: CASSRNRTGGSYNEQYF
DNA: TGTGCCAGCAGCCGGAATCGGACAGGGGGCTCCTACAATGAGCAGTACTTC
size: -
D: TRBD1
V: TRBV7-6
J: TRBJ2-7

CDR3: CAISESQENTDTQYF
DNA: TGTGCCATCAGTGAGTCACAGGAGAACACAGATACGCAGTATTTT
size: few
D: -
V: TRBV10-3
J: TRBJ2-3

CDR3: CASSGGALGETQYF
DNA: TGTGCCAGCAGCGGGGGGGCATTAGGAGAGACCCAGTACTTC
size: -
D: -
V: TRBV7-3
J: TRBJ2-5

CDR3: CASGLAGRNEQFF
DNA: TGTGCCAGCGGACTAGCGGGAAGGAATGAGCAGTTCTTC
size: -
D: TRBD2
V: TRBV6-2/TRBV6-3
J: TRBJ2-1

CDR3: CASSSWDQPQHF
DNA: TGTGCCAGCAGTTCTTGGGATCAGCCCCAGCATTTT
size: many
D: -
V: TRBV12-3/TRBV12-4
J: TRBJ1-5

CDR3: CASSGASGRNEQFF
DNA: TGTGCCAGCAGCGGGGCTAGCGGGAGGAATGAGCAGTTCTTC
size: many
D: TRBD2
V: TRBV9
J: TRBJ2-1

CDR3: CASSRPSGGASNEQYF
DNA: TGTGCCAGCAGTCGTCCTAGCGGGGGGGCCTCTAACGAGCAGTACTTC
size: -
D: TRBD2
V: TRBV2
J: TRBJ2-7